This entry lists 5 T cell receptor beta chains sequenced from one sample in a study of OX40 agonist ivuxolimab in advanced cancers. Here immunoSEQ multiplex PCR was the method, and the copy in TCRdb shows in-frame clones only, minus some. The sample records 70,000 to 95,000 clones, 92% being singletons. Sequenced material: CD4+ or CD8+ T cells sorted from blood, taken in a trial of the OX40 agonist ivuxolimab. All receptors come from an adult with an advanced solid tumor such as melanoma, head and neck, liver or kidney cancer.

The chain has TRBV19 and TRBJ1-5, with a possible D match to TRBD1 (5 bases). The germline gives CDR1 LNHDA, CDR2 SQIVND (reference sequence). V was shortened by 3 bases and J by 2 bases, with 14 bases between the two germline ends. The CDR3 spans 16 residues. The CDR3 is CASSMAAGQRNQPQHF. The CDR3 DNA reads as TGTGCCAGTAGTATGGCCGCGGGGCAGCGCAATCAGCCCCAGCATTTT.

The chain has TRBV18 and TRBJ2-2; TRBD1 is a possible D gene (6 bases). The CDR3 consists of 15 residues. V was trimmed by 3 bases and J by 5 bases, leaving 13 bases between them. The germline CDR1 and CDR2 sequences are KGHSH and LQKENI. This chain's CDR3 is CASSPGASRTGELFF. The CDR3 nucleotides are TGTGCCAGCTCACCGGGGGCAAGTAGGACCGGGGAGCTGTTTTTT.

In DNA form, the CDR3 reads TGTGCCAGCACAGTTGCCCCTTCGTTGACCGGGGAGCTGTTTTTT. Its protein is CASTVAPSLTGELFF. The chain has TRBV6-5 and TRBJ2-2, with D unresolved. The CDR3 is 15 amino acids. CDR1 and CDR2 from the germline V gene are MNHEY and SVGAGI. V shed 7 bases and J shed 5 bases, with 17 bases lying between them.

The sample holds a few counts of this clone. The chain couples TRBV19 to TRBJ2-2; 10 positions agree with TRBD2. The germline CDR1 and CDR2 sequences are LNHDA and SQIVND (reference sequence). The ends lost 7 bases at V and 3 bases at J; junction bases unmatched: 8. The CDR3 loop spans 16 amino acids. The CDR3 DNA reads TGTGCCAGTAAAGTAGCGGGAGGAGGAGACACCGGGGAGCTGTTTTTT. This codes for CASKVAGGGDTGELFF. Supplemented by reference TRBV19 and TRBJ2-2, the full variable domain reads DGGITQSPKYLFRKEGQNVTLSCEQNLNHDAMYWYRQDPGQGLRLIYYSQIVNDFQKGDIAEGYSVSREKKESFPLTVTSAQKNPTAFYLCASKVAGGGDTGELFFGEGSRLTVL.

This clone appeared once. The rearrangement links TRBV11-2 to TRBJ1-5; TRBD1 aligns across 8 bases. Germline trimming cut 2 bases from V and 6 bases from J; bases unmatched to any gene: 6. The germline gives CDR1 SGHAT, CDR2 FQNNGV. CDR3 length equals 15 residues. CDR3 loop: CASSLTQGAGQPQHF. The CDR3 DNA sequence: TGTGCCAGCAGCTTAACTCAGGGGGCCGGTCAGCCCCAGCATTTT.